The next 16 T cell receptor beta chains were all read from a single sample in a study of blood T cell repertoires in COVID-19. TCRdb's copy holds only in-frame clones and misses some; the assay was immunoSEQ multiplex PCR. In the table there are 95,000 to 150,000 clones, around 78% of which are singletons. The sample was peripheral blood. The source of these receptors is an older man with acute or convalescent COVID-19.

CDR3 amino acids: CASSRYGQRNTGELFF. In nucleotides, the CDR3 is TGTGCCAGCAGCAGGTACGGACAGAGAAACACCGGGGAGCTGTTTTTT. The chain has TRBV13 and TRBJ2-2; maybe TRBD1 (6 bases). Germline CDR1 and CDR2: PRHDT and FYEKMQ (reference sequence). V lost 5 bases and J lost 2, with 15 bases in between. This CDR3 has 16 amino acids.

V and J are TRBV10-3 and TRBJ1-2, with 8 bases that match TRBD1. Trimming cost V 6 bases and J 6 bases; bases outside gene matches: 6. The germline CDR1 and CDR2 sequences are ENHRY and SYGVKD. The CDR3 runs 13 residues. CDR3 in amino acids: CAISETGVHGYTF. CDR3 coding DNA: TGTGCCATCAGCGAGACAGGGGTCCATGGCTACACCTTC.

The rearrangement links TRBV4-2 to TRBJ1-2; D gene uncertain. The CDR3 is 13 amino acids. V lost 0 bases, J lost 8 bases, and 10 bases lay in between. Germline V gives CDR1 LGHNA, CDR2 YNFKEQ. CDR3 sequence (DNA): TGTGCCAGCAGCCAAGATTGGGGAGGGGGCTACACCTTC. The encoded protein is CASSQDWGGGYTF.

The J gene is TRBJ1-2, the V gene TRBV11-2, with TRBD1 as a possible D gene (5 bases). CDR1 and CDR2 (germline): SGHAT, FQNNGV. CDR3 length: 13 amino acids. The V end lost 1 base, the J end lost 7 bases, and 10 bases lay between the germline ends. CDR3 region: CASSLGGEAGYTF. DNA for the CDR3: TGTGCCAGCAGCTTAGGGGGGGAGGCTGGCTACACCTTC.

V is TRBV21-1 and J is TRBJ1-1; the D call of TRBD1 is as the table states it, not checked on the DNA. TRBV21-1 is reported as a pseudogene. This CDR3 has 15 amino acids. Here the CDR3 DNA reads TGTGCCAGCAGCAATCGGGACAGGGCGGACACTGAAGCTTTCTTT. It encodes CASSNRDRADTEAFF.

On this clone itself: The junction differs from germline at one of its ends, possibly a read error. The CDR3 DNA is TGTGCCAGCAGCCAAGCTTATCAGGGTCGGGCCCCCCTCTTC. Protein: CASSQAYQGRAPLF. This chain uses TRBV14 with TRBJ1-2; possible D gene TRBD1, 5 bases. The length of the CDR3 is 14 residues. Looked up from germline, CDR1 is SGHDN and CDR2 is FVKESK.

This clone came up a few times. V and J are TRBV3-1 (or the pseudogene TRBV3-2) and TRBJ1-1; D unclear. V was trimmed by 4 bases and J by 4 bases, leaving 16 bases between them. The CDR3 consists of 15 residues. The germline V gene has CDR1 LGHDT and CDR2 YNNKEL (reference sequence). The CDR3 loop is CASSPSTPGGTEAFF. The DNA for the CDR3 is TGTGCCAGCAGCCCAAGTACGCCCGGCGGCACTGAAGCTTTCTTT.

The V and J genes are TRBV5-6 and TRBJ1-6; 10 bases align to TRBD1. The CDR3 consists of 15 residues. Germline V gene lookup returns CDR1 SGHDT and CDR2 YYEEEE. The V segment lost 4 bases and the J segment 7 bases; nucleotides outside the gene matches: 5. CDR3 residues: CASSPDRGRNSPLHF. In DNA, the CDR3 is TGTGCCAGCAGCCCGGACAGGGGGAGAAATTCACCCCTCCACTTT.

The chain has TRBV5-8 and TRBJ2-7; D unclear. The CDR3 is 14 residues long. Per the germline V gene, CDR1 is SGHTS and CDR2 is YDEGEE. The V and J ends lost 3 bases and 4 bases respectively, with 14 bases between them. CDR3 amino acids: CASSSHPPGYEQYF. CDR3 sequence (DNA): TGTGCCAGCAGCTCTCATCCCCCCGGGTACGAGCAGTACTTC.

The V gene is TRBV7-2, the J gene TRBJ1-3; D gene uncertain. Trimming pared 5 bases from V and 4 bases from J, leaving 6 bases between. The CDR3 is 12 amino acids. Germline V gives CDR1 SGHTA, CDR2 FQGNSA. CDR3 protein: CASSQRGNTIYF. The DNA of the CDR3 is TGTGCCAGCAGCCAACGGGGAAACACCATATATTTT.

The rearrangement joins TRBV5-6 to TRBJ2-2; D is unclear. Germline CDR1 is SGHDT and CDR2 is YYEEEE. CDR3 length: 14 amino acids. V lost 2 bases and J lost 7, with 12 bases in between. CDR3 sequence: CASSLTAEIGELFF. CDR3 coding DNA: TGTGCCAGCAGCTTAACTGCTGAGATCGGGGAGCTGTTTTTT.

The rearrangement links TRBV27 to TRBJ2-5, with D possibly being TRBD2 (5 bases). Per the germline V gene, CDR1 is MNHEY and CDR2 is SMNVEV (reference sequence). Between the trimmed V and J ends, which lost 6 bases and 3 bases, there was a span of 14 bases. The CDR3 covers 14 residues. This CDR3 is CASRFSRGEETQYF. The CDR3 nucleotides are TGTGCCAGCAGATTTTCCCGGGGTGAAGAGACCCAGTACTTC.

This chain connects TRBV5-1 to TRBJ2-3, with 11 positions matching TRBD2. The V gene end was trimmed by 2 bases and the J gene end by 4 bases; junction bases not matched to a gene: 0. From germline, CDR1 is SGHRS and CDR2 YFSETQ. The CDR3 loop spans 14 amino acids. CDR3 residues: CASSLLAGADTQYF. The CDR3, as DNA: TGCGCCAGCAGCTTACTAGCGGGGGCAGATACGCAGTATTTT.

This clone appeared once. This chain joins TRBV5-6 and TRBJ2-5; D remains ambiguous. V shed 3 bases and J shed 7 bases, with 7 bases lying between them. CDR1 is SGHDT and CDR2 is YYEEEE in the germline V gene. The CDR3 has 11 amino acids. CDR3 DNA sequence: TGTGCCAGCAGCTCCATGGCGACCCAGTACTTC. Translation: CASSSMATQYF.

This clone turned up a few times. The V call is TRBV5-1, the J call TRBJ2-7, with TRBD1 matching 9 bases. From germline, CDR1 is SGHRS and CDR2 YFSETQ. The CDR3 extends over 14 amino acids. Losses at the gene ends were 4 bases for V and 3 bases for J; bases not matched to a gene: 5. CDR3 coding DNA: TGCGCCAGCAGCCCACGACAGGGGGACTACGAGCAGTACTTC. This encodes CASSPRQGDYEQYF.

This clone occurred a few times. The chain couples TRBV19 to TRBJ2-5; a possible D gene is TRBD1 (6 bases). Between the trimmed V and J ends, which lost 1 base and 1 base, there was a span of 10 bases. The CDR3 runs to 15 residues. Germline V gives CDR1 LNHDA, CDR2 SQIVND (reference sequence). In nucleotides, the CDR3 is TGTGCCAGTAGTATAGCCAGGGGATTCCAAGAGACCCAGTACTTC. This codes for CASSIARGFQETQYF.